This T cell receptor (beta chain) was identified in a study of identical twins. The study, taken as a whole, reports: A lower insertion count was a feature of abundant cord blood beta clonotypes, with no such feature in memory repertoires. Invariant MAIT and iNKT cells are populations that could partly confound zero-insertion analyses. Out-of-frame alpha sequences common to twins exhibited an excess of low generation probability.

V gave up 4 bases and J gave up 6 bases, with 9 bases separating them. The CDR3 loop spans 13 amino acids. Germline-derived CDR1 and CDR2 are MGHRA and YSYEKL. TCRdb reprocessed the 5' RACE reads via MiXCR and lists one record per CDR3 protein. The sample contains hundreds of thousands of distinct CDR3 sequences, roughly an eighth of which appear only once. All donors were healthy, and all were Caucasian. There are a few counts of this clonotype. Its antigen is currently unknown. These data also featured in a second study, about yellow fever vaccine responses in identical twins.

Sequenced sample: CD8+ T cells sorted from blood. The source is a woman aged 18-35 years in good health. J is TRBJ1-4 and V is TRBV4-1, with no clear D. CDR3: CASSPRGDEKLFF. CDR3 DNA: TGCGCCAGCAGCCCCCGGGGAGATGAAAAACTGTTTTTT.